These 7 T cell receptor beta chains originate from one sample sequenced in a study of blood T cell repertoires in COVID-19. The data were produced by immunoSEQ multiplex PCR, yet TCRdb's version contains in-frame clones alone and is incomplete. This table holds about 73,000 clones, 65% to 85% found once. The source material was peripheral blood. All receptors come from a human donor in a cohort sampled during active COVID-19.

The chain uses TRBV5-1 and TRBJ1-5, with 8 bases matching TRBD1. Germline trimming cut 4 bases from V and 4 bases from J; bases unmatched to any gene: 7. The CDR3 spans 15 residues. The V gene's germline CDR1 is SGHRS and CDR2 YFSETQ. Here the CDR3 DNA reads TGCGCCAGCAGCGAGCAGGGGGCGCATAATCAGCCCCAGCATTTT. Protein: CASSEQGAHNQPQHF.

This clone showed up just once. The chain recombines TRBV6-5 with TRBJ2-7; a weak D match, TRBD1 (6 bases). The CDR3 totals 15 residues. Per germline, CDR1 MNHEY and CDR2 SVGAGI. With 0 bases removed from V and 0 bases from J, the gap between germline ends came to 9 bases. CDR3 nucleotide sequence: TGTGCCAGCAGTTACTCGTTCAGGGGCTCCTACGAGCAGTACTTC. Amino acids: CASSYSFRGSYEQYF.

The chain couples TRBV7-2 to TRBJ1-2; TRBD1 matches 7 bases. The CDR3 covers 16 residues. Germline CDR1 SGHTA, CDR2 FQGNSA. V lost 1 base to trimming and J lost 7 bases; unmatched junction nucleotides: 12. The CDR3 nucleotides are TGTGCCAGCAGCTTAGGCTTAGGGGGCGCGGATCGTGGCTACACCTTC. Translated, it gives CASSLGLGGADRGYTF.

The chain combines TRBV19 with TRBJ1-2; the D gene is possibly TRBD1 (5 bases). V was clipped by 3 bases and J by 8 bases, with 25 bases between them. Germline lookup yields CDR1 LNHDA and CDR2 SQIVND (reference sequence). There are 17 residues in the CDR3. As DNA, the CDR3 is TGTGCCAGTAGTATGGTCCCTCCTCGTCGGGGGAGTGAAGGCTACACCTTC. Amino acids: CASSMVPPRRGSEGYTF. Full variable domain (outside the CDR3, taken from reference TRBV19 and TRBJ1-2): DGGITQSPKYLFRKEGQNVTLSCEQNLNHDAMYWYRQDPGQGLRLIYYSQIVNDFQKGDIAEGYSVSREKKESFPLTVTSAQKNPTAFYLCASSMVPPRRGSEGYTFGSGTRLTVV.

The chain joins TRBV6-6 to TRBJ1-1; D might be TRBD1 (5 bases). Trimming took 7 bases from V and 5 from J, leaving 23 bases between them. Germline V gives CDR1 MNHNY, CDR2 SVGAGI (reference sequence). CDR3 length equals 16 residues. CDR3 residues: CASNRGGRRLQTEAFF. CDR3 in DNA: TGTGCCAGCAATAGGGGCGGCAGGCGGTTGCAAACTGAAGCTTTCTTT.

This chain uses TRBV5-1 with TRBJ2-7, with 9 bases matching TRBD1. This CDR3 has 16 residues. The germline CDR1 and CDR2 sequences are SGHRS and YFSETQ. J was trimmed by 4 bases and V by 0 bases; bases with no gene match: 8. The CDR3 nucleotides are TGCGCCAGCAGCTTGGCCAGCGGGACAGGGTGGTACGAGCAGTACTTC. Its translation is CASSLASGTGWYEQYF.

A remark on this clone: The sample holds other DNA sequences that translate to the same CDR3. J is TRBJ1-4 and V is TRBV6-5, with 8 bases identical to TRBD1. Germline CDR1 MNHEY, CDR2 SVGAGI. The CDR3 is made up of 15 amino acids. V dropped 3 bases and J dropped 1; count of bases not matched to a gene: 1. CDR3 in DNA: TGTGCCAGCAGTTATACAGGGGGAACTAATGAAAAACTGTTTTTT. Encoded protein: CASSYTGGTNEKLFF.